This T cell receptor beta chain emerged from a study of OX40 agonist ivuxolimab in advanced cancers. Background on the study: Patients receiving dose escalation had hepatocellular carcinoma, melanoma, renal cell or head and neck cancer.

Clones were sequenced by immunoSEQ multiplex PCR, and TCRdb holds only the in-frame ones, with some missing. Among 100,000 to 130,000 clones listed, around 93% were seen once. Study-wide findings and caveats: CD8+ T cells showed, on average, more clonal expansion than CD4+ cells. Clonal expansion by week 6 occurred in CD4+ and CD8+ blood T cells (at 0.1 to 3.0 mg/kg).

With autoimmune disease history or systemic immunosuppression, patients were excluded. V lost 3 bases to trimming and J lost 0 bases, with 11 bases between them. The V gene's germline CDR1 is SGHDN and CDR2 FVKESK. CDR3 length: 16 residues. This clone is a singleton in its sample. What it binds is unknown. The clonotype was recovered from an adult with an advanced solid tumor such as melanoma, head and neck, liver or kidney cancer. The chain combines TRBV14 with TRBJ2-2; D is unresolved. This specimen was CD4+ or CD8+ T cells sorted from blood, taken in a trial of the OX40 agonist ivuxolimab. The CDR3: CASSQRNLANTGELFF. In DNA, the CDR3 is TGTGCCAGCAGCCAGAGAAATCTTGCGAACACCGGGGAGCTGTTTTTT.